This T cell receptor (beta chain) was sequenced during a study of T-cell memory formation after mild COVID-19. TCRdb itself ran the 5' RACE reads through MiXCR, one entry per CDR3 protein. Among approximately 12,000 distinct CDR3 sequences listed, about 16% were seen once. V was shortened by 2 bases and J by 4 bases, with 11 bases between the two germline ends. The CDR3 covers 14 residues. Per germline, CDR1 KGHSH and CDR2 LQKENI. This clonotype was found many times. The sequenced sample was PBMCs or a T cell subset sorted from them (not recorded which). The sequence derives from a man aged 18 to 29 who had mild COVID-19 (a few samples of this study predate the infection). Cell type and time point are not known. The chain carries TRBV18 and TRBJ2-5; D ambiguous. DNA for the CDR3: TGTGCCAGCTCACCAATAACCGGCGGAGAGACCCAGTACTTC. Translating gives CASSPITGGETQYF.